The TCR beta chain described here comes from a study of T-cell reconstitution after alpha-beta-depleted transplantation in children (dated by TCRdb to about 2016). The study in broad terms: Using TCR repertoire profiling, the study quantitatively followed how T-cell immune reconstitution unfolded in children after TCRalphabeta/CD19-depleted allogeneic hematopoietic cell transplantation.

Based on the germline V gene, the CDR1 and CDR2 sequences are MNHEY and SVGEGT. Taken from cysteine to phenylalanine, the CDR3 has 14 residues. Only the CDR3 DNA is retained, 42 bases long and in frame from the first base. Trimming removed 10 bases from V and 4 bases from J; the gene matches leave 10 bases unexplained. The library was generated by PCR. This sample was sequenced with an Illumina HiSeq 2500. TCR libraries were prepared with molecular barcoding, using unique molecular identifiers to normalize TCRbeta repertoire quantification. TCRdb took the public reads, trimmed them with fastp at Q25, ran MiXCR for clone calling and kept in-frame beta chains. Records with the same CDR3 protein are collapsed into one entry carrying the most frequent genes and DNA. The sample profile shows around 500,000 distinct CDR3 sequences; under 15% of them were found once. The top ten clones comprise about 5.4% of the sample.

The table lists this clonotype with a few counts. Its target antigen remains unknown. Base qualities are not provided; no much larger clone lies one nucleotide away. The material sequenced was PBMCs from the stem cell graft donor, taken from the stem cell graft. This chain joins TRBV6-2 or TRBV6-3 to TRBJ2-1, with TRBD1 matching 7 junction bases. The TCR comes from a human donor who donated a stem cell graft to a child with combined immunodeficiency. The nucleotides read TGTGCCATTACTTCAGACAGGGAATACAATGAGCAGTTCTTC. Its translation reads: CAITSDREYNEQFF.